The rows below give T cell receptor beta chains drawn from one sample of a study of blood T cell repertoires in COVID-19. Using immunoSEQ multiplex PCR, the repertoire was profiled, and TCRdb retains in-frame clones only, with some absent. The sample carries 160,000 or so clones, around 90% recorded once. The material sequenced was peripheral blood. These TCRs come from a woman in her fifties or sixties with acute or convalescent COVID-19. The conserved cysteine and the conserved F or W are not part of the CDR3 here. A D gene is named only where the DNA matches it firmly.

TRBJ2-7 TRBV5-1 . ASSFLSGRSVSYEQY
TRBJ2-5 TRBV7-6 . ASSLGTLNLRETQY
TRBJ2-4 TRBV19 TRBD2 ASALTSRLAGLTKNIQY
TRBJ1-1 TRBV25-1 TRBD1 ASSELYRGTEAF
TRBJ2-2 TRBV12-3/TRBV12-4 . ASRSVTGELF
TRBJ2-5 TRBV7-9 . ASSSPGEGETQY
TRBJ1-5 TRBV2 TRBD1 ASSPRTGVV
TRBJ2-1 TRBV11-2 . ASSLNSYNEQF
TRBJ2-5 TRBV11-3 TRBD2 ASSQSGGNGETQY
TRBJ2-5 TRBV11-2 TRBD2 ASSRGGPGPFQETQY
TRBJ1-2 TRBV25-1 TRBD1 ASSRQGAGYGYT
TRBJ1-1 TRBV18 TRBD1 ASSQGGGGTEAF
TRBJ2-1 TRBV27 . ASSYYRAHGNEQF
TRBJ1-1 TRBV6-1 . ASSEDDFPHSEAF
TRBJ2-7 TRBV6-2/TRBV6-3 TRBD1 ASSGQGGNEQY